This T cell receptor beta chain was retrieved from a study of technical replicates of blood from a handful of donors. Sequencing was performed with immunoSEQ multiplex PCR; in TCRdb, only in-frame clones are kept and a portion is missing. The data show more than 65,000 clones, with about 97% seen just once and about 0.17% held by the top ten. The sample consisted of T cells isolated from PBMCs. The sequence derives from a human donor in good health.

This chain's CDR3 is CASSATGGLVYEQYF. As DNA, the CDR3 is TGTGCCAGCAGCGCGACAGGGGGTCTGGTCTACGAGCAGTACTTC. V and J are TRBV7-9 and TRBJ2-7; TRBD1 aligns across 9 bases. Losses at the gene ends were 5 bases for V and 3 bases for J; bases not matched to a gene: 8. In germline, CDR1 is SEHNR, CDR2 FQNEAQ (reference sequence). This CDR3 has 15 amino acids.